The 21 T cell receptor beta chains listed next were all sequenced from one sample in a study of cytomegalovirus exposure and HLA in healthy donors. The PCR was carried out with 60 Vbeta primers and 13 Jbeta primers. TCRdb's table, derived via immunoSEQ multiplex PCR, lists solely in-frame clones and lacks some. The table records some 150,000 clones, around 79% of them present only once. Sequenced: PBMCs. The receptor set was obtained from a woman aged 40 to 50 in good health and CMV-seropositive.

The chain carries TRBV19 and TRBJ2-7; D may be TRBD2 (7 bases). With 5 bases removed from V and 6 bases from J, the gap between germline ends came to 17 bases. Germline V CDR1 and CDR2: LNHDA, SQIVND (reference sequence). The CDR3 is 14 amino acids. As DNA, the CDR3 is TGTGCCAGTAGTGCAAACAGGGAGGGGAGCGAGCAGTACTTC. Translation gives CASSANREGSEQYF.

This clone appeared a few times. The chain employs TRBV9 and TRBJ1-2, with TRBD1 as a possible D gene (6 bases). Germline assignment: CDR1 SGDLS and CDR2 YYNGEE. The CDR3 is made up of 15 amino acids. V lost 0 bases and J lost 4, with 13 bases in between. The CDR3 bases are TGTGCCAGCAGCGTAGCCGGGGACACCCGCTATGGCTACACCTTC. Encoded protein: CASSVAGDTRYGYTF.

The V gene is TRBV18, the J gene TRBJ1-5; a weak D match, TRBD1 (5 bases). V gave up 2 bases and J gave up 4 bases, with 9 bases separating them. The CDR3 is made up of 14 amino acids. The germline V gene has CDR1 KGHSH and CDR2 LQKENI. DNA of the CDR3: TGTGCCAGCTCACCAGGGGGGAGTAATCAGCCCCAGCATTTT. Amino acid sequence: CASSPGGSNQPQHF.

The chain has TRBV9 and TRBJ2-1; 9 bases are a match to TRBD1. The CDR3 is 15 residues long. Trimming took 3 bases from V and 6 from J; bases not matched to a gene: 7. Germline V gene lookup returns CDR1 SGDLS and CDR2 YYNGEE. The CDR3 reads CASSARDRDTNEQFF. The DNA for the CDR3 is TGTGCCAGCAGCGCAAGGGACAGGGACACCAATGAGCAGTTCTTC.

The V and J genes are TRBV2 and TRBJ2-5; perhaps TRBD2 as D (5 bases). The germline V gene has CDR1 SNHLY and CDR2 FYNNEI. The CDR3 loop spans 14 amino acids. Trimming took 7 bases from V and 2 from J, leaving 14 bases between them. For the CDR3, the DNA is TGTGCCAGCATGCCCTCTCGGGGACAAGAGACCCAGTACTTC. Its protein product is CASMPSRGQETQYF.

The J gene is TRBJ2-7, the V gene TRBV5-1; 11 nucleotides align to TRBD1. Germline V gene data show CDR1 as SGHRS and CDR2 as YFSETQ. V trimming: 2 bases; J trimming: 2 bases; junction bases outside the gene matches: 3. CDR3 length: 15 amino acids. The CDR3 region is CASSLGTGGPYEQYF. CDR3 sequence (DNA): TGCGCCAGCAGCTTAGGGACAGGGGGTCCCTACGAGCAGTACTTC.

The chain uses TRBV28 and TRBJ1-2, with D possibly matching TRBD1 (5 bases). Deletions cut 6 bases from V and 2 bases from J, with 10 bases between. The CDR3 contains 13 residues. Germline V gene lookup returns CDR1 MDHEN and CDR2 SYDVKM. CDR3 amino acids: CASSRAGNYGYTF. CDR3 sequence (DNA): TGTGCCAGCAGCAGGGCAGGGAACTATGGCTACACCTTC.

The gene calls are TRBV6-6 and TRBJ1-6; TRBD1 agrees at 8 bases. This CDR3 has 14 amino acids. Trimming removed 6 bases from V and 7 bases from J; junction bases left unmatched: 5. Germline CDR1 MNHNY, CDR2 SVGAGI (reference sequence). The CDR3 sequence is CASRGAGGNSPLHF. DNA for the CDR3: TGTGCCAGCAGGGGAGCAGGGGGCAATTCACCCCTCCACTTT.

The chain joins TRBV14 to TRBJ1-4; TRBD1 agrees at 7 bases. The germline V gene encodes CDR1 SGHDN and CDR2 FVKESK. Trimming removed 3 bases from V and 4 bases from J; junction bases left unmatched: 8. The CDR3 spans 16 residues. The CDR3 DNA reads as TGTGCCAGCAGCCATCATACAGGGGCGAATAATGAAAAACTGTTTTTT. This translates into CASSHHTGANNEKLFF.

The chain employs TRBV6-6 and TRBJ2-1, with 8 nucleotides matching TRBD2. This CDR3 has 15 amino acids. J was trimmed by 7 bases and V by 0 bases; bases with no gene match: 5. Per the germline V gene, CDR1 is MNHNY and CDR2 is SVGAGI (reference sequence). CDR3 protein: CASSYSTLADNEQFF. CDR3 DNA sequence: TGTGCCAGCAGTTACTCGACACTAGCGGATAATGAGCAGTTCTTC.

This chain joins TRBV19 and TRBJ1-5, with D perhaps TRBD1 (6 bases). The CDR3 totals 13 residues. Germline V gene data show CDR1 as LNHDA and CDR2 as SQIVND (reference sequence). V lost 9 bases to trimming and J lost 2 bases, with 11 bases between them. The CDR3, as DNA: TGTGCCAGCGAGACAGGAGGCAATCAGCCCCAGCATTTT. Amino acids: CASETGGNQPQHF. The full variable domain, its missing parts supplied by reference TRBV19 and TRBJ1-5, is DGGITQSPKYLFRKEGQNVTLSCEQNLNHDAMYWYRQDPGQGLRLIYYSQIVNDFQKGDIAEGYSVSREKKESFPLTVTSAQKNPTAFYLCASETGGNQPQHFGDGTRLSIL.

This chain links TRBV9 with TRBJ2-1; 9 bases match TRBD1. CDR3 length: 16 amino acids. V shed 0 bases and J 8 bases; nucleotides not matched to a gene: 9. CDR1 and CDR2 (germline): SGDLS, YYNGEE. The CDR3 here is CASSVVRDRDWDEQFF. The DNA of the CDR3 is TGTGCCAGCAGCGTAGTACGGGACAGGGATTGGGATGAGCAGTTCTTC.

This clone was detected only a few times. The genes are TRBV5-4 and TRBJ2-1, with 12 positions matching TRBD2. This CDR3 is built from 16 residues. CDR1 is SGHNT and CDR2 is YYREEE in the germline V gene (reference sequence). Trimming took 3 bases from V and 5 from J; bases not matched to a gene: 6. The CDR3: CASSSTRLAGDNEQFF. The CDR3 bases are TGTGCCAGCAGCTCGACCCGACTAGCGGGAGACAATGAGCAGTTCTTC.

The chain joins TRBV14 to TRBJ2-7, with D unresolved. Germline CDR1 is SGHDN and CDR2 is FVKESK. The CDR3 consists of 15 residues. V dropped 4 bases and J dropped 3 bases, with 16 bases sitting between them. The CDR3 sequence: CASSPDSVRNYEQYF. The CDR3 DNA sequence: TGTGCCAGCAGCCCTGACTCCGTTAGGAACTACGAGCAGTACTTC. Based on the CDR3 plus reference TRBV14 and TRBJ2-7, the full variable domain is EAGVTQFPSHSVIEKGQTVTLRCDPISGHDNLYWYRRVMGKEIKFLLHFVKESKQDESGMPNNRFLAERTGGTYSTLKVQPAELEDSGVYFCASSPDSVRNYEQYFGPGTRLTVT.

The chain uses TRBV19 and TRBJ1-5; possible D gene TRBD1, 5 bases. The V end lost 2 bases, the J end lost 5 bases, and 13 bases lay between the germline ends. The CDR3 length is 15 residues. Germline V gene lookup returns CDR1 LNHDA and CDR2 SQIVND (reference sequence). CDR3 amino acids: CASSIIRAVYQPQHF. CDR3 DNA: TGTGCCAGTAGTATAATCAGGGCGGTCTATCAGCCCCAGCATTTT.

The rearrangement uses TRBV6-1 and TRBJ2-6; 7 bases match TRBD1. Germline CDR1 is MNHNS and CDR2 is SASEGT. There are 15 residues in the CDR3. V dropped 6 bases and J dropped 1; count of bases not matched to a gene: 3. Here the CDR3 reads CASRTGASGANVLTF. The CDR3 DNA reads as TGTGCCAGCAGAACAGGGGCGTCTGGGGCCAACGTCCTGACTTTC.

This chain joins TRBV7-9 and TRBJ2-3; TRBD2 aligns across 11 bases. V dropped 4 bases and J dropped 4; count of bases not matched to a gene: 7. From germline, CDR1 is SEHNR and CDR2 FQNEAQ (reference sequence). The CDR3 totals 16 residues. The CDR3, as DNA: TGTGCCAGCAGCTCGCGACTAGCGGGGAAACCAGATACGCAGTATTTT. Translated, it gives CASSSRLAGKPDTQYF.

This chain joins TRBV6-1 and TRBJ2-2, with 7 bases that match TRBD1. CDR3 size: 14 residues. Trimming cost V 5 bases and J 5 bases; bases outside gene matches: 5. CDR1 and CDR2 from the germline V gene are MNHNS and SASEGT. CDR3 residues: CASSLTGETGELFF. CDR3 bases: TGTGCCAGCAGTTTAACAGGGGAGACCGGGGAGCTGTTTTTT.

As DNA, the CDR3 is TGTGCCAGCAGCTTGGCAGGGGATCGTGGCTACACCTTC. Its protein product is CASSLAGDRGYTF. The J gene is TRBJ1-2, the V gene TRBV5-6, with D maybe TRBD1 (6 bases). This CDR3 has 13 amino acids. Germline V gives CDR1 SGHDT, CDR2 YYEEEE. V was trimmed by 0 bases and J by 7 bases, leaving 10 bases between them.

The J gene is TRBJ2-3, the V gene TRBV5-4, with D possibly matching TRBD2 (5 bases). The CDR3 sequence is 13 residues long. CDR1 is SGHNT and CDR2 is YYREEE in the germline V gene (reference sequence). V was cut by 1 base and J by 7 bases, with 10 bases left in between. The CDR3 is CASSLKADYTQYF. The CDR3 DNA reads TGTGCCAGCAGCTTGAAAGCGGATTATACGCAGTATTTT.

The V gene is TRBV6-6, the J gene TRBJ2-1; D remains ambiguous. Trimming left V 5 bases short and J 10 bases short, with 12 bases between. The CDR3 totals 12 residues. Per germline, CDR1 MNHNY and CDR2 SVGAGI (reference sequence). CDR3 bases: TGTGCCAGCAGTCCTTCGGTGTGCGAGCAGTTCTTC. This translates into CASSPSVCEQFF.